This is a list of T cell receptor beta chains from one sample in a study of blood T cell repertoires in COVID-19. Sequencing used immunoSEQ multiplex PCR; TCRdb keeps in-frame clones, though not all of them. Of tens of thousands of clones in the sample, 80% to 85% were seen once. Material for sequencing was peripheral blood. Receptor source: a woman of 80 years or more with acute or convalescent COVID-19. CDR3s include the opening cysteine and the closing phenylalanine or tryptophan. D genes are given only for firm matches.

v_gene	j_gene	d_gene	CDR3aa
TRBV19	TRBJ2-2	.	CASSTRHVTGELFF
TRBV20-1	TRBJ1-1	.	CSARGPEAFF
TRBV5-1	TRBJ1-1	.	CASSSARGAIEAFF
TRBV6-5	TRBJ1-1	TRBD1	CASSRQGSWTEAFF
TRBV5-5	TRBJ1-2	.	CASSLELTVRYGYTF
TRBV6-6	TRBJ1-1	TRBD1	CASSYRGPTEAFF
TRBV5-1	TRBJ2-7	TRBD1	CASSNSDRGNYEQYF
TRBV6-5	TRBJ1-1	.	CASSFGVLNTEAFF
TRBV18	TRBJ1-2	.	CASSLDRNYGYTF
TRBV4-1	TRBJ2-7	.	CASSRASSPYEQYF
TRBV3-1/TRBV3-2	TRBJ2-7	TRBD1	CASGTGQGPREQYF
TRBV7-2	TRBJ1-1	.	CASRGAGYTEAFF
TRBV20-1	TRBJ1-1	.	CSARAVTEAFF
TRBV11-2	TRBJ2-1	TRBD1	CASSLTTGGNNEQFF
TRBV6-5	TRBJ1-2	TRBD1	CASSLGQNYGYTF
TRBV18	TRBJ2-7	TRBD1	CASSPFRDSYSYEQYF
TRBV29-1	TRBJ1-2	.	CSVGREIYGYTF
TRBV4-1	TRBJ2-7	.	CASSQDSGGEQYF
TRBV6-5	TRBJ1-2	.	CASVSLTALYGYTF
TRBV3-1/TRBV3-2	TRBJ1-1	TRBD1	CASSQDRGPGQKAFF
TRBV27	TRBJ2-7	TRBD2	CASRLRGGPLEQYF
TRBV11-2	TRBJ2-7	.	CASTTGRYEQYF
TRBV28	TRBJ1-2	TRBD1	CASSTDRLAIVYTF
TRBV12-5	TRBJ1-1	.	CASARQVGGHTEAFF
TRBV6-5	TRBJ1-6	TRBD1	CASRRQGLDRAPLHF
TRBV4-2	TRBJ2-3	TRBD2	CASSHGTSKDTQYF